This record looks at one T cell receptor (beta chain) sequence and its context. The data are from a study of control samples from healthy donors and cancer patients. Generated by immunoSEQ multiplex PCR, the TCRdb table keeps only in-frame clones and is missing some. The sample lists about 200,000 clones; roughly nine tenths were seen once. Trimming removed 5 bases at V and 6 bases at J, with 17 bases between. The CDR3 is 15 amino acids. From germline, CDR1 is SEHNR and CDR2 FQNEAQ (reference sequence). The sequence came from a man aged 25 to 45 in good health. Source material: blood. The chain recombines TRBV7-9 with TRBJ2-1, with D possibly called TRBD1 or TRBD2 (5 bases each). The CDR3 loop reads CASSPDSRGGNEQFF. The CDR3 DNA reads TGTGCCAGCAGCCCCGACAGCCGTGGGGGCAATGAGCAGTTCTTC.